The 14 T cell receptor beta chains presented below share a single source sample, sequenced in a study of regulatory T cells in long-lasting Graves disease. Specified time point: persistent/refractory GD, antithyroid drugs over 5 years with positive TRAb. Researchers made the TCR library from RNA that was extracted from PBMCs. Researchers made TCR beta libraries by using iRepertoire HTBI primers and running Arm-PCR on CDR3 regions. Via MiXCR, TCRdb re-called the multiplex PCR reads, giving one row per CDR3 protein. Seen here are about 300,000 distinct CDR3 sequences, roughly a fifth observed once, and the top ten hold more than 50%. Source: peripheral blood mononuclear cells (PBMCs), taken when the disease was refractory, from a patient treated with antithyroid drugs. These receptor sequences come from a female donor with Graves disease.

For the CDR3, the DNA is TGTGCCAGCAGCCTTACCTCACAGGGGCTAAACTATGGCTACACCTTC. Translating it yields CASSLTSQGLNYGYTF. V gene TRBV13 combines with J gene TRBJ1-2; 7 bases line up with TRBD1. The J segment lost 2 bases and the V segment lost 5 bases, leaving 11 bases of the junction unmatched. This CDR3 has 16 residues. Germline CDR1 PRHDT, CDR2 FYEKMQ (reference sequence).

This clonotype appeared a few times. The rearrangement uses TRBV28 and TRBJ2-7, with 7 bases aligning to TRBD2. This CDR3 comprises 15 residues. The V gene end was trimmed by 11 bases and the J gene end by 4 bases; junction bases not matched to a gene: 17. Germline V gene data show CDR1 as MDHEN and CDR2 as SYDVKM. As DNA, the CDR3 is TGTGCCGCTCGCCGTGGGGGGGAGGTCAGGTACGAGCAGTACTTC. As protein: CAARRGGEVRYEQYF.

V is TRBV6-2 or TRBV6-3 and J is TRBJ2-7; no definite D call. The CDR3 spans 15 residues. The V gene's germline CDR1 is MNHEY and CDR2 SVGEGT. The germline V and J ends were trimmed by 6 bases and 5 bases, with 20 bases remaining between them. The CDR3 bases are TGTGCCAGCAGCCGCCTCGCTTCCGAGTCGGACGAGCAGTACTTC. Encoded protein: CASSRLASESDEQYF.

In its sample, this clonotype was seen many times. This chain connects TRBV28 to TRBJ1-2; 9 nucleotides line up with TRBD1. The V gene end was trimmed by 11 bases and the J gene end by 5 bases; junction bases not matched to a gene: 9. Germline CDR1 is MDHEN and CDR2 is SYDVKM. CDR3 length: 13 residues. CDR3 loop: CAVVQGARYGYTF. As DNA, the CDR3 is TGTGCCGTTGTACAGGGGGCGCGGTATGGCTACACCTTC.

This sequence joins TRBV28 and TRBJ2-2, with D uncertain. This CDR3 has 15 amino acids. The V gene's germline CDR1 is MDHEN and CDR2 SYDVKM. V lost 0 bases and J lost 5, with 10 bases in between. The CDR3 reads CASSLWDVGTGELFF. The CDR3 nucleotides read TGTGCCAGCAGTTTATGGGACGTGGGTACCGGGGAGCTGTTTTTT.

The chain has TRBV29-1 and TRBJ2-3; 12 bases are shared with TRBD2. The junction had 4 bases not matched to a gene; V was cut back by 1 base and J by 5 bases. CDR1 is SQVTM and CDR2 is ANQGSEA in the germline V gene. The CDR3 is made up of 15 amino acids. The CDR3 region has the DNA TGCAGCGTTGAAGCACTAGCGGGAGGAGAAGATACGCAGTATTTT. It codes for CSVEALAGGEDTQYF.

This clonotype was seen many times. The chain uses TRBV7-2 and TRBJ2-7; no clear D gene. Germline V lookup: CDR1 SGHTA, CDR2 FQGNSA. There are 14 residues in the CDR3. Trimming pared 3 bases from V and 4 bases from J, leaving 13 bases between. The CDR3 here is CASSFEAGEYEQYF. The CDR3 bases are TGTGCCAGCAGCTTTGAGGCAGGCGAGTACGAGCAGTACTTC.

This clonotype was observed a handful of times. V gene TRBV6-2 or TRBV6-3 combines with J gene TRBJ2-3; 9 bases match TRBD2. Trimming removed 1 base from V and 0 bases from J; junction bases left unmatched: 8. Germline V gene sequence: CDR1 MNHEY, CDR2 SVGEGT. The CDR3 length is 18 residues. In nucleotides, the CDR3 is TGTGCCAGCAGTTACTACTCGCCTAGCGGGGCAAGCACAGATACGCAGTATTTT. Residues: CASSYYSPSGASTDTQYF.

This clonotype was seen a single time. A single base separates this from a much larger clone, so it may be a read error. The chain combines TRBV7-9 with TRBJ2-1, with 11 positions matching TRBD2. Germline V gives CDR1 SEHNR, CDR2 FQNEAQ (reference sequence). The V segment lost 4 bases and the J segment 5 bases; nucleotides outside the gene matches: 4. This CDR3 is 15 amino acids long. CDR3 bases: TGTGCCAGCAGCTCCCCGGGACTAGCGGACAATGAGCAGTTCTTC. It specifies CASSSPGLADNEQFF.

At least ten counts were recorded for this clonotype. This chain links TRBV2 with TRBJ2-7; 8 positions match TRBD1. CDR3 length: 15 residues. Germline CDR1 and CDR2: SNHLY and FYNNEI. V was pared by 5 bases and J by 2 bases, with 8 bases of the junction left unmatched. The CDR3 loop is CASSPLGQATYEQYF. Here the CDR3 DNA reads TGTGCCAGCAGTCCCTTGGGACAGGCAACCTACGAGCAGTACTTC.

The genes are TRBV3-1 and TRBJ2-3; no clear D gene. Trimming left V 1 base short and J 7 bases short, with 3 bases between. Germline V gene lookup returns CDR1 LGHDT and CDR2 YNNKEL (reference sequence). The length of the CDR3 is 11 residues. The DNA for the CDR3 is TGTGCCAGCAGCCAAGTACATACGCAGTATTTT. It translates to CASSQVHTQYF.

This clonotype was detected ten times or more. The genes are TRBV28 and TRBJ1-1; D remains ambiguous. The CDR3 extends over 11 amino acids. The V gene's germline CDR1 is MDHEN and CDR2 SYDVKM. Trimming took off 7 bases at V and 2 bases at J, with 5 bases between the two ends. CDR3 DNA sequence: TGTGCCAGCATCGTCAACACTGAAGCTTTCTTT. Translation gives CASIVNTEAFF. The complete variable domain, with remaining parts taken from reference TRBV28 and TRBJ1-1, reads DVKVTQSSRYLVKRTGEKVFLECVQDMDHENMFWYRQDPGLGLRLIYFSYDVKMKEKGDIPEGYSVSREKKERFSLILESASTNQTSMYLCASIVNTEAFFGQGTRLTVV.

There are a few counts of this clonotype. The rearrangement links TRBV10-3 to TRBJ1-2; 7 bases map to TRBD1. The CDR3 covers 15 residues. With 3 bases clipped from V and 3 bases from J, the junction kept 7 bases outside the gene matches. Germline CDR1 is ENHRY and CDR2 is SYGVKD. CDR3 nucleotide sequence: TGTGCCATCAGTGATGGAGGGGGCGCAGACTATGGCTACACCTTC. Its translation is CAISDGGGADYGYTF.

The chain uses TRBV28 and TRBJ1-2; 7 bases agree with TRBD1. Trimming took 0 bases from V and 7 from J; bases not matched to a gene: 2. Germline V lookup: CDR1 MDHEN, CDR2 SYDVKM. This CDR3 region has 13 residues. The CDR3 sequence: CASSLWTGFGYTF. The DNA for the CDR3 is TGTGCCAGCAGTTTATGGACAGGGTTTGGCTACACCTTC.